This T cell receptor beta chain was identified during a study of control samples from healthy donors and cancer patients. Clones were read by immunoSEQ multiplex PCR, and TCRdb kept only the in-frame ones, dropping some. The sample lists 100,000 to 150,000 clones, 85% to 95% occurring once. The germline V gene encodes CDR1 LNHDA and CDR2 SQIVND (reference sequence). The CDR3 runs to 14 residues. Trimming removed 7 bases at V and 2 bases at J, with 12 bases between. This clonotype originated in an elderly man with head and neck cancer. This chain uses TRBV19 with TRBJ1-5; the D gene is possibly TRBD1 (6 bases). The sample was PBMCs. The chain's CDR3 is CASKTGGGNQPQHF. DNA of the CDR3: TGTGCCAGTAAGACCGGGGGCGGCAATCAGCCCCAGCATTTT. Filled out from reference TRBV19 and TRBJ1-5, the complete variable domain reads DGGITQSPKYLFRKEGQNVTLSCEQNLNHDAMYWYRQDPGQGLRLIYYSQIVNDFQKGDIAEGYSVSREKKESFPLTVTSAQKNPTAFYLCASKTGGGNQPQHFGDGTRLSIL.